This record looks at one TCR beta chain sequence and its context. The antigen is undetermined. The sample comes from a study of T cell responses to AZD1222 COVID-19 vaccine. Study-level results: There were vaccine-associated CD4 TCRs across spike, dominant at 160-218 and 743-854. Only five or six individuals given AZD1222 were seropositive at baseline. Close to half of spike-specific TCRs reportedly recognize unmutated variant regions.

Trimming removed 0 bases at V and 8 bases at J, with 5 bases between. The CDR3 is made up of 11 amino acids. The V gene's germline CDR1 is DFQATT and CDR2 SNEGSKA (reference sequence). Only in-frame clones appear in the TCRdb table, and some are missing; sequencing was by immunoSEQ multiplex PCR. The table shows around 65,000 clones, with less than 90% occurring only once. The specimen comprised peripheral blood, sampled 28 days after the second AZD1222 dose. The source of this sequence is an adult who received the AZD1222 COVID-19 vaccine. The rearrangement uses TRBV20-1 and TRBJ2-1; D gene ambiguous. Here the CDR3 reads CSAREEYEQFF. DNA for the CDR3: TGCAGTGCTAGAGAGGAGTATGAGCAGTTCTTC.